Each of the 21 T cell receptor beta chains below was sequenced from the same sample in a study of tumor-infiltrating lymphocytes in localized non-small cell lung cancer. Sequenced by immunoSEQ multiplex PCR; TCRdb stores in-frame clones only, minus some. The sample has approximately 17,000 clones, 55% to 80% seen once. Source material: lung tumor tissue. The receptors originated from a human donor with non-small cell lung cancer.

The chain links TRBV5-6 to TRBJ2-3, with D tentatively TRBD1 or TRBD2 (5 bases each). The CDR3 has 15 amino acids. V shed 2 bases and J shed 4 bases, with 14 bases lying between them. CDR1 and CDR2 from the germline V gene are SGHDT and YYEEEE. The CDR3 loop is CASSLGGRVADTQYF. CDR3 coding DNA: TGTGCCAGCAGCTTAGGAGGCAGGGTGGCAGATACGCAGTATTTT. Full variable domain (outside the CDR3, taken from reference TRBV5-6 and TRBJ2-3): DAGVTQSPTHLIKTRGQQVTLRCSPKSGHDTVSWYQQALGQGPQFIFQYYEEEERQRGNFPDRFSGHQFPNYSSELNVNALLLGDSALYLCASSLGGRVADTQYFGPGTRLTVL.

V and J are TRBV29-1 and TRBJ2-7; D is possibly TRBD2 (6 bases). CDR1 SQVTM and CDR2 ANQGSEA come from the germline V gene. The CDR3 runs 12 residues. Deletions cut 4 bases from V and 4 bases from J, with 11 bases between. The DNA of the CDR3 is TGCAGCGTTGGAGGGGAGGCATACGAGCAGTACTTC. Its protein product is CSVGGEAYEQYF.

V gene TRBV2 combines with J gene TRBJ2-2; 9 bases are shared with TRBD2. CDR1 is SNHLY, CDR2 FYNNEI, per germline. The CDR3 spans 16 residues. V was pared by 7 bases and J by 4 bases, with 10 bases of the junction left unmatched. The CDR3 nucleotides are TGTGCCAGCACCGAAGGTTTTAGCGGGGGCACCGGGGAGCTGTTTTTT. The encoded protein is CASTEGFSGGTGELFF.

The J gene is TRBJ2-3, the V gene TRBV5-1; D gene unclear. This CDR3 is 13 amino acids long. Germline lookup yields CDR1 SGHRS and CDR2 YFSETQ. With 7 bases removed from V and 1 base from J, the gap between germline ends came to 10 bases. In DNA, the CDR3 is TGCGCCAGCTCTGACCTCCGCACAGATACGCAGTATTTT. It encodes CASSDLRTDTQYF.

This CDR3 is CASSPDRGVSYGYTF. The CDR3 coding sequence is TGTGCCAGCAGCCCGGACAGGGGTGTGAGTTATGGCTACACCTTC. The chain links TRBV5-6 to TRBJ1-2; 9 nucleotides agree with TRBD1. The CDR3 has 15 amino acids. Germline assignment: CDR1 SGHDT and CDR2 YYEEEE. V lost 4 bases to trimming and J lost 5 bases; unmatched junction nucleotides: 9.

This chain links TRBV7-8 with TRBJ2-3; 9 bases are shared with TRBD2. Germline-derived CDR1 and CDR2 are SGHVS and FQNEAQ. V lost 5 bases to trimming and J lost 6 bases; unmatched junction nucleotides: 24. The CDR3 totals 20 residues. This CDR3 is CASSRTRSTGTSRLDDTQYF. The CDR3 nucleotides are TGTGCCAGCAGCCGCACCCGATCTACTGGGACTAGCCGCTTAGATGATACGCAGTATTTT.

The chain has TRBV6-1 and TRBJ2-6; D is possibly TRBD1 (5 bases). This CDR3 is built from 14 residues. Trimming left V 6 bases short and J 1 base short, with 7 bases between. The V gene's germline CDR1 is MNHNS and CDR2 SASEGT. Here the CDR3 reads CASRTESGANVLTF. The CDR3 nucleotides read TGTGCCAGCAGGACAGAGTCTGGGGCCAACGTCCTGACTTTC.

This chain uses TRBV28 with TRBJ1-5; D may be TRBD1 (6 bases). Germline V lookup: CDR1 MDHEN, CDR2 SYDVKM. This CDR3 comprises 17 residues. V was cut by 5 bases and J by 2 bases, with 19 bases left in between. CDR3 DNA: TGTGCCAGCAGTCCGTCGTCCCGGGACAAGGGCAATCAGCCCCAGCATTTT. Amino acid sequence: CASSPSSRDKGNQPQHF. The full variable domain, with the rest looked up from reference TRBV28 and TRBJ1-5, is DVKVTQSSRYLVKRTGEKVFLECVQDMDHENMFWYRQDPGLGLRLIYFSYDVKMKEKGDIPEGYSVSREKKERFSLILESASTNQTSMYLCASSPSSRDKGNQPQHFGDGTRLSIL.

V is TRBV6-6 and J is TRBJ2-4; D not resolved. Trimming removed 4 bases at V and 5 bases at J, with 9 bases between. Looked up from germline, CDR1 is MNHNY and CDR2 is SVGAGI (reference sequence). The CDR3 extends over 13 amino acids. As DNA, the CDR3 is TGTGCCAGCAGTTCTGGGGTCCAAAACATTCAGTACTTC. Amino acids: CASSSGVQNIQYF.

The chain recombines TRBV6-5 with TRBJ2-7; unclear D gene. CDR1 is MNHEY and CDR2 is SVGAGI in the germline V gene. V was cut by 2 bases and J by 2 bases, with 13 bases left in between. The CDR3 has 15 amino acids. Here the CDR3 DNA reads TGTGCCAGCAGTTACGCGGCTGGGGTTACCTACGAGCAGTACTTC. Translated: CASSYAAGVTYEQYF.

In this sample, this clone turned up once. V and J are TRBV27 and TRBJ2-7, with unresolved D. Deletions cut 6 bases from V and 2 bases from J, with 14 bases between. The CDR3 is 14 residues long. Germline-derived CDR1 and CDR2 are MNHEY and SMNVEV (reference sequence). CDR3 loop: CASSPTVQAYEQYF. DNA for the CDR3: TGTGCCAGCAGCCCCACGGTCCAGGCCTACGAGCAGTACTTC.

The CDR3 loop reads CASSSTGGSNQPQHF. CDR3 nucleotide sequence: TGCGCCAGCAGCTCCACAGGGGGTAGTAATCAGCCCCAGCATTTT. The V and J genes are TRBV5-1 and TRBJ1-5, with 8 positions matching TRBD1. The V gene's germline CDR1 is SGHRS and CDR2 YFSETQ. V gave up 3 bases and J gave up 4 bases; unmatched junction bases: 6. The CDR3 has 15 amino acids. The variable domain in full, with the rest retrieved from reference TRBV5-1 and TRBJ1-5, is KAGVTQTPRYLIKTRGQQVTLSCSPISGHRSVSWYQQTPGQGLQFLFEYFSETQRNKGNFPGRFSGRQFSNSRSEMNVSTLELGDSALYLCASSSTGGSNQPQHFGDGTRLSIL.

The CDR3 DNA reads as TGCGCCAGCAGTCCGGGAGGGGTAAAAGATACGCAGTATTTT. Protein sequence: CASSPGGVKDTQYF. The chain recombines TRBV5-1 with TRBJ2-3, with TRBD2 identical over 8 bases. V shed 5 bases and J 5 bases; nucleotides not matched to a gene: 7. The CDR3 length is 14 residues. Germline V gene data show CDR1 as SGHRS and CDR2 as YFSETQ. Supplemented by reference TRBV5-1 and TRBJ2-3, the full variable domain reads KAGVTQTPRYLIKTRGQQVTLSCSPISGHRSVSWYQQTPGQGLQFLFEYFSETQRNKGNFPGRFSGRQFSNSRSEMNVSTLELGDSALYLCASSPGGVKDTQYFGPGTRLTVL.

This sequence joins TRBV19 and TRBJ2-6, with D perhaps matching TRBD1 or TRBD2 (5 bases each). The germline CDR1 and CDR2 sequences are LNHDA and SQIVND (reference sequence). V was trimmed by 8 bases and J by 0 bases, leaving 11 bases between them. CDR3 size: 15 residues. CDR3 loop: CASHPGTSGANVLTF. In DNA, the CDR3 is TGTGCCAGTCACCCGGGGACCTCTGGGGCCAACGTCCTGACTTTC. The full variable domain, completed using reference TRBV19 and TRBJ2-6, is DGGITQSPKYLFRKEGQNVTLSCEQNLNHDAMYWYRQDPGQGLRLIYYSQIVNDFQKGDIAEGYSVSREKKESFPLTVTSAQKNPTAFYLCASHPGTSGANVLTFGAGSRLTVL.

DNA of the CDR3: TGTGCCTCCTCAGTTGGGATAGCGGGAGTGGAGACCCAGTACTTC. Translating gives CASSVGIAGVETQYF. The chain joins TRBV19 to TRBJ2-5, with 9 bases identical to TRBD2. V lost 11 bases and J lost 5; bases outside the gene matches: 15. The germline CDR1 and CDR2 sequences are LNHDA and SQIVND (reference sequence). The CDR3 runs to 15 residues.

The sample holds one count of this clone. V gene TRBV11-2 combines with J gene TRBJ2-5, with TRBD1 matching over 7 bases. Germline V lookup: CDR1 SGHAT, CDR2 FQNNGV. This CDR3 is 14 amino acids long. Unmatched junction bases numbered 5, after V lost 5 bases and J lost 2 bases. The CDR3 coding sequence is TGTGCCAGCAGCGTGGGACAGATACAAGAGACCCAGTACTTC. It is translated as CASSVGQIQETQYF.

The count of this clone is one. CDR3 sequence: CASSLGPTSTDTQYF. Here the CDR3 DNA reads TGCGCCAGCAGCTTGGGACCGACGAGCACAGATACGCAGTATTTT. V and J are TRBV5-1 and TRBJ2-3, with unresolved D. Germline CDR1 and CDR2: SGHRS and YFSETQ. The CDR3 length is 15 residues. Trimming pared 0 bases from V and 0 bases from J, leaving 8 bases between.

The chain links TRBV27 to TRBJ1-1; D is perhaps TRBD1 (6 bases). Trimming took off 4 bases at V and 3 bases at J, with 12 bases between the two ends. This CDR3 region has 14 residues. CDR1 and CDR2 (germline): MNHEY, SMNVEV (reference sequence). CDR3 amino acids: CASSSGGTHTEAFF. CDR3 nucleotide sequence: TGTGCCAGCAGTTCCGGGGGCACCCACACTGAAGCTTTCTTT.

The J gene is TRBJ2-7, the V gene TRBV19, with TRBD2 identical over 12 bases. Germline CDR1 LNHDA, CDR2 SQIVND (reference sequence). The ends lost 3 bases at V and 0 bases at J; junction bases unmatched: 12. This CDR3 is 19 amino acids long. The CDR3 DNA sequence: TGTGCCAGTAGTATGGGACGGGGACTAGCGGGTTTTACCTCCTACGAGCAGTACTTC. Translated, it gives CASSMGRGLAGFTSYEQYF.

The V call is TRBV30, the J call TRBJ2-2; tentatively, D is TRBD1 or TRBD2 (5 bases each). Between the trimmed V and J ends, which lost 4 bases and 4 bases, there was a span of 16 bases. Germline V CDR1 and CDR2: GTSNPN, SVGIG (reference sequence). This CDR3 has 15 residues. The CDR3 reads CAWMRGFWGTGELFF. CDR3 in DNA: TGTGCCTGGATGAGGGGCTTTTGGGGCACCGGGGAGCTGTTTTTT.

The chain is built from TRBV6-5 and TRBJ1-1; D is unresolved. Between the trimmed V and J ends, which lost 0 bases and 3 bases, there was a span of 11 bases. Germline CDR1 MNHEY, CDR2 SVGAGI. The CDR3 spans 15 residues. The CDR3 DNA reads TGTGCCAGCAGTTACTCGATATCAGCTTACACTGAAGCTTTCTTT. This translates into CASSYSISAYTEAFF.